Sequencing of this T cell receptor beta chain was carried out in a study of T cell changes during pregnancy in multiple sclerosis. Assay: immunoSEQ multiplex PCR; the TCRdb copy retains only in-frame clones and omits some. The table lists 40,000 to 50,000 clones, roughly nine tenths of them singletons. CDR3 length: 15 residues. This clone was recorded once. The chain is built from TRBV21-1 and TRBJ2-7; the listed D gene, TRBD2, was not tested against the DNA. TRBV21-1 has pseudogene status. This receptor was obtained from a female donor with multiple sclerosis, enrolled in a pregnancy study. The sequences come from CD8+ T cells from peripheral blood mononuclear cells, collected after pregnancy. CDR3 bases: TGTGCCAGCAGCAAAGAGCTAGCGGGTGCCTACGAGCAGTACTTC. Translated, it gives CASSKELAGAYEQYF.